The text below deals with one TCR beta chain. This sample is part of a study of blood T cell dynamics during melanoma immunotherapy. Repertoires were generated with immunoSEQ multiplex PCR, while TCRdb's copy carries only in-frame clones and drops some. Of fewer than 15,000 clones listed, roughly 90% are singletons. As to time point: week 3, after first cycle of checkpoint inhibitor. CDR3 size: 14 residues. Between the trimmed V and J ends, which lost 6 bases and 5 bases, there was a span of 16 bases. The germline V gene encodes CDR1 SEHNR and CDR2 FQNEAQ (reference sequence). This specimen consisted of blood, obtained from a patient treated with checkpoint blockade. The sequence was obtained from a human donor with melanoma. This chain joins TRBV7-9 and TRBJ2-5, with a weak D call TRBD2 (6 bases). The CDR3 region has the DNA TGTGCCAGCAGGGTGGTCCTACGGGGGGAGACCCAGTACTTC. It encodes CASRVVLRGETQYF.